This T cell receptor (beta chain) was observed in a study of blood T cells in healthy people across ages. Findings and limits, study-wide: In older individuals, TCR beta diversity per million T cells was lower, falling roughly linearly with age. In the absence of known donor CMV status, changes in expanded clonotypes were possibly confounded.

Primed by a sample-barcoded 5' primer and a J-beta primer mix, a second PCR proceeded for about 7 to 11 cycles. MiXCR, run by TCRdb on the 5' RACE reads, gives a single entry per CDR3 protein. Here the sample spans hundreds of thousands of distinct CDR3 sequences, 46% being singletons. With respect to this clonotype: The target antigen is unknown.

With V trimmed by 3 bases and J by 6 bases, 7 bases remained unmatched. Germline V lookup: CDR1 SGHRS, CDR2 YFSETQ. CDR3 size: 14 residues. The total RNA that was extracted per sample amounted to at least 5.5 micrograms. The V gene is TRBV5-1, the J gene TRBJ2-3, with 7 bases identical to TRBD1. The sequence was collected from a man at least 80 years old in good health. Sequences were obtained from blood. The CDR3 DNA reads TGCGCCAGCAGCTGGGGGACAGCAGGGGATACGCAGTATTTT. This translates into CASSWGTAGDTQYF.